The clone carrying this T cell receptor (beta chain) showed up just a few times. Antigen specificity is unknown. These data originate in a study of Graves' ophthalmopathy and Graves' hyperthyroidism. Study-wide results and limits: Ophthalmopathy progression prediction by the model yielded a sensitivity of about 68% and a specificity of approximately 72%.

RNA transcripts were the source from which TCR beta CDR3 regions were amplified. HTBI-primed RT-PCR formed the first round, and a multiplex PCR formed the second. TCRdb re-called the multiplex PCR reads through MiXCR, storing one row per CDR3 protein. The sample holds 400,000 to 500,000 distinct CDR3 sequences, roughly 21% seen once. People with hyperthyroidism were aged 18 to 65 and newly diagnosed, under 2 months' duration. With 4 bases removed from V and 6 bases from J, the gap between germline ends came to 12 bases. Per the germline V gene, CDR1 is MNHEY and CDR2 is SVGEGT. The CDR3 runs 14 residues.

The specimen was peripheral blood. This clonotype was obtained from a woman aged 18-35 years with stable Graves' hyperthyroidism. This chain connects TRBV6-2 or TRBV6-3 to TRBJ2-2, with D possibly TRBD1 on 6 matching bases. The CDR3 protein is CASSSNTGSGELFF. The CDR3 DNA sequence: TGTGCCAGCAGTTCAAACACAGGGTCCGGGGAGCTGTTTTTT.